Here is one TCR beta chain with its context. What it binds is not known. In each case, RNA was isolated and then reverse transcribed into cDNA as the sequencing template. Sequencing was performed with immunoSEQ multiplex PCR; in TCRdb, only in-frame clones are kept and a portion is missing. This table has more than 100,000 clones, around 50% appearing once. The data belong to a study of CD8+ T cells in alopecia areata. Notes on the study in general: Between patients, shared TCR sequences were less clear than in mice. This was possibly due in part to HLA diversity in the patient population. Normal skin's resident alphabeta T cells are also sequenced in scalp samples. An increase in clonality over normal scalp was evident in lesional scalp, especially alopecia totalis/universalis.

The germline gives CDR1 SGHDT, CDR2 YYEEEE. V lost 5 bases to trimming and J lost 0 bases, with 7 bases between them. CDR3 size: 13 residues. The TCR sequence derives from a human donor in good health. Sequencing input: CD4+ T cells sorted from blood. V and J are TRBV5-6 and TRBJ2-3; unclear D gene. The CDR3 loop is CASRPTSTDTQYF. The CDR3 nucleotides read TGTGCCAGCAGACCGACAAGCACAGATACGCAGTATTTT.